Following are 24 T cell receptor beta chains from one sample sequenced in a study of T-cell memory formation after mild COVID-19. From the 5' RACE reads, TCRdb called clonotypes with MiXCR, one entry per CDR3 protein. The sample includes hundreds of thousands of distinct CDR3 sequences, around 27% of them seen just once. Source material: PBMCs or a T cell subset sorted from them (not recorded which). The origin of the receptors is an adult woman who had mild COVID-19 (a few samples of this study predate the infection). Cell type and time point are not known.

In this sample, this clonotype turned up a few times. The CDR3 DNA follows: TGCGCCAGCAGCCAAGTCTACAGGGAGGGGAGCTACGAGCAGTACTTC. This gives the protein CASSQVYREGSYEQYF. This chain links TRBV4-1 with TRBJ2-7, with a weak D call TRBD2 (7 bases). Trimming shortened V by 1 base and J by 3 bases, and 16 bases separated the two germline ends. Germline V gene data show CDR1 as MGHRA and CDR2 as YSYEKL. The CDR3 extends over 16 amino acids.

The sample holds a few counts of this clonotype. The chain employs TRBV9 and TRBJ2-3; D is unresolved. CDR3 size: 15 residues. The germline CDR1 and CDR2 sequences are SGDLS and YYNGEE. The ends were cut back, 0 bases at V and 4 bases at J, with 12 bases in the middle. The CDR3 sequence is CASSVGSKASDTQYF. DNA of the CDR3: TGTGCCAGCAGCGTAGGATCTAAGGCGTCAGATACGCAGTATTTT.

As regards this clonotype: The junction and the germline gene differ at one end; a read error may be behind it. This chain uses TRBV7-2 with TRBJ2-5; weak D call: TRBD2 (6 bases). The germline gives CDR1 SGHTA, CDR2 FQGNSA. The CDR3 has 14 residues. Here the CDR3 reads CASSPRGYQGTQYF. Here the CDR3 DNA reads TGTGCCAGCAGCCCCCGGGGGTACCAAGGGACCCAGTACTTC. Combining the CDR3 with reference TRBV7-2 and TRBJ2-5 gives the whole variable domain GAGVSQSPSNKVTEKGKDVELRCDPISGHTALYWYRQSLGQGLEFLIYFQGNSAPDKSGLPSDRFSAERTGGSVSTLTIQRTQQEDSAVYLCASSPRGYQGTQYFGPGTRLLVL.

This clonotype was seen more than once but under ten times. The chain couples TRBV7-6 to TRBJ2-5; D possibly corresponds to TRBD2 (7 bases). Germline V gene lookup returns CDR1 SGHVS and CDR2 FNYEAQ. V dropped 6 bases and J dropped 6 bases, with 17 bases sitting between them. The CDR3 is made up of 14 amino acids. CDR3 region: CASRDTAGAKTQYF. In DNA form, the CDR3 reads TGTGCCAGCAGGGACACCGCGGGGGCAAAGACCCAGTACTTC.

The chain combines TRBV24-1 with TRBJ2-3; 10 bases are shared with TRBD2. Losses at the gene ends were 4 bases for V and 1 base for J; bases not matched to a gene: 7. The CDR3 runs to 17 residues. Germline V gives CDR1 KGHDR, CDR2 SFDVKD. CDR3 protein: CATSEIAGGQGTDTQYF. CDR3 DNA: TGTGCCACCAGTGAAATAGCGGGGGGCCAGGGCACAGATACGCAGTATTTT.

J is TRBJ2-2 and V is TRBV29-1; the match to TRBD2 covers 12 bases. The CDR3 totals 14 residues. Per the germline V gene, CDR1 is SQVTM and CDR2 is ANQGSEA. V shed 5 bases and J 7 bases; nucleotides not matched to a gene: 5. The CDR3 DNA follows: TGCAGCGTTCCCCAGACTAGCGGGAGCGGGGAGCTGTTTTTT. Translating gives CSVPQTSGSGELFF.

This clonotype was detected a few times. The chain has TRBV21-1 and TRBJ2-7; the table's TRBD1 call for D was not verified on the DNA. TRBV21-1 counts as a pseudogene. The CDR3 is 15 residues long. The CDR3 reads CASSIKNGQGDEQYF. CDR3 DNA sequence: TGTGCCAGCAGCATAAAAAATGGACAGGGGGACGAGCAGTACTTC.

This sequence joins TRBV12-3 or TRBV12-4 and TRBJ1-1; D remains unclear. The V end was cut by 5 bases, the J end by 8 bases, with 15 bases between. The CDR3 extends over 13 amino acids. CDR3 bases: TGTGCCAGCAGTCCCATCCCCCGGTCCGAAGCTTTCTTT. Residues: CASSPIPRSEAFF.

This chain links TRBV12-3 or TRBV12-4 with TRBJ2-7, with a tentative D call TRBD2 (5 bases). Trimming took 5 bases from V and 4 from J, leaving 15 bases between them. CDR3 length: 14 amino acids. The CDR3, as DNA: TGTGCCAGCAGTCAGTCGGGATTCGATTACGAGCAGTACTTC. Protein product: CASSQSGFDYEQYF.

The gene calls are TRBV6-5 and TRBJ2-4, with a possible D match to TRBD2 (5 bases). CDR1 MNHEY and CDR2 SVGAGI come from the germline V gene. Trimming shortened V by 7 bases and J by 8 bases, and 24 bases separated the two germline ends. CDR3 length: 16 amino acids. CDR3 nucleotide sequence: TGTGCCAGCAAAGGACGAGGGTTGGGAATGAGGGACATTCAGTACTTC. It yields the protein CASKGRGLGMRDIQYF.

The V call is TRBV20-1, the J call TRBJ2-3; 9 nucleotides align to TRBD2. The V segment lost 0 bases and the J segment 2 bases; nucleotides outside the gene matches: 3. This CDR3 has 15 amino acids. Germline V gives CDR1 DFQATT, CDR2 SNEGSKA (reference sequence). CDR3 amino acids: CSARDAGGYTDTQYF. The CDR3, as DNA: TGCAGTGCTAGAGATGCGGGAGGGTACACAGATACGCAGTATTTT.

The chain's CDR3 is CASSLREDSYEQYF. The CDR3 bases are TGTGCCAGCAGTCTCCGGGAGGACTCCTACGAGCAGTACTTC. The chain couples TRBV6-5 to TRBJ2-7, with 7 bases lining up with TRBD2. Germline V gene lookup returns CDR1 MNHEY and CDR2 SVGAGI. The CDR3 extends over 14 amino acids. V trimming: 5 bases; J trimming: 0 bases; junction bases outside the gene matches: 4.

The chain is built from TRBV30 and TRBJ2-1, with TRBD2 identical over 12 bases. CDR3 length: 18 amino acids. Germline V gene data show CDR1 as GTSNPN and CDR2 as SVGIG (reference sequence). The V segment lost 0 bases and the J segment 5 bases; nucleotides outside the gene matches: 11. CDR3 loop: CAWSVSSGGVGWDNEQFF. CDR3 coding DNA: TGTGCCTGGAGTGTATCTAGCGGGGGGGTAGGTTGGGACAATGAGCAGTTCTTC.

The V and J genes are TRBV12-3 or TRBV12-4 and TRBJ2-7; no firm D call. The CDR3 extends over 12 amino acids. Trimming stripped 5 bases from V and 7 bases from J, with 12 bases between. The CDR3 region has the DNA TGTGCCAGCAGTCCGGTTTGGGGTGAGCAGTACTTC. Translating gives CASSPVWGEQYF.

This chain uses TRBV3-1 with TRBJ2-2; no firm D call. Trimming shortened V by 2 bases and J by 5 bases, and 6 bases separated the two germline ends. Per the germline V gene, CDR1 is LGHDT and CDR2 is YNNKEL (reference sequence). The CDR3 extends over 13 amino acids. The CDR3 loop reads CASSQSTTGELFF. The CDR3 DNA reads TGTGCCAGCAGCCAATCCACGACCGGGGAGCTGTTTTTT.

This clonotype was counted only a few times. The chain has TRBV4-1 and TRBJ1-4, with D perhaps matching TRBD1 (6 bases). The CDR3 has 15 amino acids. Germline CDR1 MGHRA, CDR2 YSYEKL. The V and J ends lost 1 base and 8 bases respectively, with 14 bases between them. This chain's CDR3 is CASSQAWGAGEKLFF. DNA of the CDR3: TGCGCCAGCAGCCAAGCGTGGGGGGCTGGGGAAAAACTGTTTTTT.

The chain couples TRBV7-3 to TRBJ2-2, with 7 bases matching TRBD2. Germline assignment: CDR1 SGHTA and CDR2 FQGTGA. The CDR3 runs 14 residues. Losses at the gene ends were 7 bases for V and 6 bases for J; bases not matched to a gene: 8. The CDR3 sequence is CASTLSGEAGELFF. As DNA, the CDR3 is TGTGCCAGCACCTTGAGCGGGGAGGCCGGGGAGCTGTTTTTT. Full variable domain (outside the CDR3, taken from reference TRBV7-3 and TRBJ2-2): GAGVSQTPSNKVTEKGKYVELRCDPISGHTALYWYRQSLGQGPEFLIYFQGTGAADDSGLPNDRFFAVRPEGSVSTLKIQRTERGDSAVYLCASTLSGEAGELFFGEGSRLTVL.

J is TRBJ1-3 and V is TRBV6-1; D might be TRBD1 (6 bases). V shed 3 bases and J shed 2 bases, with 17 bases lying between them. CDR1 is MNHNS and CDR2 is SASEGT in the germline V gene. The CDR3 consists of 17 residues. CDR3 DNA: TGTGCCAGCAGTGAGACAGGTCCCGGGTCGGCTGGAAACACCATATATTTT. This gives the protein CASSETGPGSAGNTIYF.

This chain links TRBV3-1 with TRBJ2-2; the match to TRBD2 covers 8 bases. CDR1 is LGHDT, CDR2 YNNKEL, per germline (reference sequence). This CDR3 comprises 18 residues. V lost 1 base, J lost 0 bases, and 7 bases stayed unmatched. The CDR3 sequence: CASSQGLIAGTNTGELFF. CDR3 nucleotides: TGTGCCAGCAGCCAAGGTCTAATAGCGGGAACGAACACCGGGGAGCTGTTTTTT.

A few counts support this clonotype. The CDR3 spells CASSQVAGAYEQYF. The CDR3 nucleotides are TGTGCCAGCAGCCAAGTCGCGGGGGCCTACGAGCAGTACTTC. The chain is built from TRBV14 and TRBJ2-7, with 7 positions matching TRBD2. J gave up 2 bases and V 1 base, and 2 bases lay outside the gene matches. The CDR3 has 14 amino acids. CDR1 and CDR2 (germline): SGHDN, FVKESK.

CDR3 in amino acids: CASSQDSQGANYGYTF. CDR3 in DNA: TGCGCCAGCAGCCAAGATTCACAGGGAGCTAACTATGGCTACACCTTC. The genes are TRBV4-3 and TRBJ1-2; TRBD1 might be the D (6 bases). Germline CDR1 reads LGHNA; CDR2 reads YSLEER. Trimming left V 0 bases short and J 0 bases short, with 11 bases between. The CDR3 runs to 16 residues.

V and J are TRBV7-9 and TRBJ2-7; D ambiguous. Germline lookup yields CDR1 SEHNR and CDR2 FQNEAQ (reference sequence). The CDR3 has 11 amino acids. V lost 5 bases and J 3 bases, leaving 5 bases between the germline ends. CDR3 nucleotides: TGTGCCAGCAGCCCAATCTACGAGCAGTACTTC. Amino acid sequence: CASSPIYEQYF.

V usage is TRBV19 and J usage is TRBJ2-3, with TRBD1 matching over 7 bases. Per germline, CDR1 LNHDA and CDR2 SQIVND (reference sequence). Germline trimming cut 3 bases from V and 6 bases from J; bases unmatched to any gene: 12. This CDR3 has 16 amino acids. The CDR3, as DNA: TGTGCCAGTAGTATCACCGGGACAGCTTGGGGGGATACGCAGTATTTT. Its translation: CASSITGTAWGDTQYF.

Only a few counts were recorded for this clonotype. The rearrangement links TRBV7-6 to TRBJ2-7; 9 bases agree with TRBD2. V lost 5 bases, J lost 3 bases, and 8 bases stayed unmatched. CDR1 SGHVS and CDR2 FNYEAQ come from the germline V gene. The CDR3 extends over 15 amino acids. The CDR3: CASSPTSGQVYEQYF. In DNA, the CDR3 is TGTGCCAGCAGCCCGACTAGCGGACAAGTCTACGAGCAGTACTTC.